Following are 5 T cell receptor beta chains from one sample sequenced in a study of T-cell reconstitution after alpha-beta-depleted transplantation in children. For TCRbeta, the library was prepared with unique molecular identifiers. TCRdb used MiXCR to reprocess the PCR reads, holding one entry per CDR3 protein. The table shows about 470,000 distinct CDR3 sequences, with roughly 44% occurring only once. The material sequenced was PBMCs, taken before TCRalphabeta/CD19-depleted stem cell transplant. The receptors were sampled from a girl aged 2-10 years with aplastic anemia, due to receive a stem cell transplant.

The chain couples TRBV5-1 to TRBJ2-1; D may correspond to TRBD1 or TRBD2 (5 bases each). The V end lost 4 bases, the J end lost 6 bases, and 11 bases lay between the germline ends. Germline lookup yields CDR1 SGHRS and CDR2 YFSETQ. There are 13 residues in the CDR3. This CDR3 reads CASSHTGTNEQFF. CDR3 coding DNA: TGCGCCAGCAGCCACACTGGGACCAATGAGCAGTTCTTC.

This clonotype was found many times. The V gene is TRBV20-1, the J gene TRBJ2-1, with a weak D call TRBD2 (5 bases). Trimming left V 3 bases short and J 8 bases short, with 8 bases between. The CDR3 spans 11 residues. Germline loops: CDR1 DFQATT, CDR2 SNEGSKA (reference sequence). The CDR3 DNA follows: TGCAGTGCTAGTCTAGCCCATGAGCAGTTCTTC. Translation: CSASLAHEQFF.

Only a few counts were recorded for this clonotype. V and J are TRBV12-3 or TRBV12-4 and TRBJ2-3; D ambiguous. The CDR3 is 15 residues long. V was trimmed by 6 bases and J by 0 bases, leaving 13 bases between them. The CDR3, as DNA: TGTGCCAGCAGCCCCCCTGGCGGTAGCACAGATACGCAGTATTTT. It specifies CASSPPGGSTDTQYF.

The chain couples TRBV6-5 to TRBJ1-1; the D gene is possibly TRBD1 (6 bases). Germline V lookup: CDR1 MNHEY, CDR2 SVGAGI. V was clipped by 4 bases and J by 1 base, with 10 bases between them. The CDR3 consists of 14 residues. CDR3 region: CASSWGHRNTEAFF. CDR3 bases: TGTGCCAGCAGTTGGGGACACCGGAACACTGAAGCTTTCTTT.

The table lists this clonotype with many counts. V gene TRBV5-1 combines with J gene TRBJ2-1; 10 nucleotides line up with TRBD2. Trimming removed 6 bases from V and 7 bases from J; junction bases left unmatched: 13. The CDR3 runs 16 residues. Per the germline V gene, CDR1 is SGHRS and CDR2 is YFSETQ. The CDR3 spells CASILIAGGAGNEQFF. Written as DNA, the CDR3 is TGCGCCAGCATCCTTATAGCGGGGGGCGCGGGGAATGAGCAGTTCTTC.